A selection of T cell receptor beta chains follows, all from one sample in a study of tissue T cells after allogeneic stem cell transplantation. Some clones are missing from TCRdb's copy, which holds only in-frame ones; the method was immunoSEQ multiplex PCR. This sample has some 6,100 clones, with around 62% found just once. This sample comprised duodenum tissue, obtained at autopsy. The receptors originated from a woman between 18 and 55 years old with breast cancer. Both conserved end residues are part of each CDR3. The D gene is left open where the match is weak. Clone size is given for some rows only: seen once, a few or many times, or a class if the clone is expanded.

d_call: -
j_call: TRBJ1-1
clone_size: -
v_call: TRBV11-2
cdr3_nt: TGTGCCAGCAGCTTAGGATGGACAGAAGCTTTCTTT
cdr3_aa: CASSLGWTEAFF

d_call: -
j_call: TRBJ2-3
clone_size: -
v_call: TRBV19
cdr3_nt: TGTGCCAGTCGGGAGCGGAGCACAGATACGCAGTATTTT
cdr3_aa: CASRERSTDTQYF

d_call: -
j_call: TRBJ2-2
clone_size: -
v_call: TRBV5-4
cdr3_nt: TGTGCCAGCAGCTTTGATAATAACGCCGGGGAGCTGTTTTTT
cdr3_aa: CASSFDNNAGELFF

d_call: TRBD2
j_call: TRBJ2-5
clone_size: -
v_call: TRBV2
cdr3_nt: TGTGCCAGCAGAACCGGGACTAGCGGCCAGGGGACCCAGTACTTC
cdr3_aa: CASRTGTSGQGTQYF

d_call: TRBD2
j_call: TRBJ2-7
clone_size: -
v_call: TRBV27
cdr3_nt: TGTGCCAGCAGTTTAGGGACTAGCGGTTTCTACGAGCAGTACTTC
cdr3_aa: CASSLGTSGFYEQYF

d_call: TRBD1
j_call: TRBJ1-2
clone_size: -
v_call: TRBV11-2
cdr3_nt: TGTGCCAGCAGCCAATCAACAGGGGGGCCTTTTTATGGCTACACCTTC
cdr3_aa: CASSQSTGGPFYGYTF

d_call: -
j_call: TRBJ2-5
clone_size: few
v_call: TRBV19
cdr3_nt: TGTGCCAGTAGTATCAGCGGTGGGCCAGGGACCCAGTACTTC
cdr3_aa: CASSISGGPGTQYF

d_call: -
j_call: TRBJ2-7
clone_size: -
v_call: TRBV28
cdr3_nt: TGTGCCAGCAGTTTACGCCTGGGGGGGCATGAACTCACCGAGCAGTACTTC
cdr3_aa: CASSLRLGGHELTEQYF

d_call: -
j_call: TRBJ2-2
clone_size: -
v_call: TRBV12-3/TRBV12-4
cdr3_nt: TGTGCCAGCAGCTACGGTAGGGCCGGGGAGCTGTTTTTT
cdr3_aa: CASSYGRAGELFF

d_call: -
j_call: TRBJ1-1
clone_size: -
v_call: TRBV6-2/TRBV6-3
cdr3_nt: TGTGCCAGCAGTTATCTGACTGTGAACACTGAAGCTTTCTTT
cdr3_aa: CASSYLTVNTEAFF

d_call: TRBD1
j_call: TRBJ1-4
clone_size: -
v_call: TRBV28
cdr3_nt: TGTGCCAGCAGTCCTCGACAGGGCGCAACTAATGAAAAACTGTTTTTT
cdr3_aa: CASSPRQGATNEKLFF

d_call: TRBD1
j_call: TRBJ1-5
clone_size: few
v_call: TRBV2
cdr3_nt: TGTGCCAGCAGTGAAGCAAGGACAGGGGTACCCCAGCATTTT
cdr3_aa: CASSEARTGVPQHF

d_call: -
j_call: TRBJ1-1
clone_size: -
v_call: TRBV18
cdr3_nt: TGTGCCAGCTCACCTTTGGCACCCGAAGCTTTCTTT
cdr3_aa: CASSPLAPEAFF

d_call: -
j_call: TRBJ2-2
clone_size: once
v_call: TRBV9
cdr3_nt: TGTGCCAGCAGGGGGGACACATTGGCCGGGGAGCTGTTTTTT
cdr3_aa: CASRGDTLAGELFF

d_call: TRBD1
j_call: TRBJ2-4
clone_size: -
v_call: TRBV28
cdr3_nt: TGTGCCAGCAGGGGGACCGGGACAGGGAAAAACATTCAGTACTTC
cdr3_aa: CASRGTGTGKNIQYF

d_call: -
j_call: TRBJ2-7
clone_size: few
v_call: TRBV2
cdr3_nt: TGTGCCAGCAGTGGCAAGCCCTACGAGCAGTACTTC
cdr3_aa: CASSGKPYEQYF

d_call: -
j_call: TRBJ1-2
clone_size: -
v_call: TRBV12-3/TRBV12-4
cdr3_nt: TGTGCCAGCAGTAAGGACGGCGTAGACAGCTACACCTTC
cdr3_aa: CASSKDGVDSYTF